The 17 T cell receptor beta chains below come from one sample, sequenced in a study of human T cells and chemical hapten exposure. The library gave individual cDNA molecules unique molecular identifiers. TCRdb ran MiXCR on the reads and lists one entry per CDR3 protein. Of about 480 distinct CDR3 sequences in the sample, 65% to 80% were seen once. Researchers extracted total RNA from unfractionated whole blood. Sequencing was done on a sample of whole blood. Source of these receptors: a human donor with alopecia, or a healthy volunteer (not recorded which). Some clones in this sample may be carry-over from other donors' samples. This table probably holds off-target reads from a library built for another chain.

V and J are TRBV28 and TRBJ1-1; 7 bases map to TRBD1. V shed 6 bases, J shed 9 bases, and the junction held 7 bases outside the gene matches. CDR1 and CDR2 (germline): MDHEN, SYDVKM. The CDR3 is 12 residues long. The CDR3 coding sequence is TGTGCCAGCAGGCCCCGGGGACAGAAAGCTTTCTTT. It yields the protein CASRPRGQKAFF.

The CDR3 DNA follows: TGTGCCACCAGTGATTTCTCCAAGCCAGGGGGCCTCCAGCCCCAGCATTTT. Amino acid sequence: CATSDFSKPGGLQPQHF. This chain links TRBV24-1 with TRBJ1-5; TRBD1 matches 8 bases. This CDR3 region has 17 residues. The trim removed 1 base at V and 7 bases at J, leaving 11 bases unmatched. Germline V CDR1 and CDR2: KGHDR, SFDVKD.

This chain joins TRBV6-1 and TRBJ2-3; perhaps TRBD2 as D (6 bases). This CDR3 contains 16 residues. V was cut by 2 bases and J by 5 bases, with 17 bases left in between. From germline, CDR1 is MNHNS and CDR2 SASEGT. In DNA, the CDR3 is TGTGCCAGCAGTGAAATGGACGGGAGCGTGAAAGATACGCAGTATTTT. Amino acids: CASSEMDGSVKDTQYF.

The rearrangement uses TRBV7-8 and TRBJ2-5; D is unresolved. Trimming stripped 1 base from V and 7 bases from J, with 16 bases between. The length of the CDR3 is 15 residues. Germline V gene lookup returns CDR1 SGHVS and CDR2 FQNEAQ. The CDR3 is CASSLDQAGSRTQYF. In nucleotides, the CDR3 is TGTGCCAGCAGCTTAGATCAGGCAGGATCTAGGACCCAGTACTTC.

The rearrangement joins TRBV27 to TRBJ2-1; 15 bases line up with TRBD2. Germline V gives CDR1 MNHEY, CDR2 SMNVEV (reference sequence). The CDR3 contains 15 residues. Trimming cost V 6 bases and J 7 bases; bases outside gene matches: 4. This CDR3 is CASSRGLAGGNEQFF. In DNA, the CDR3 is TGTGCCAGCAGCCGGGGACTAGCGGGAGGAAATGAGCAGTTCTTC.

The V gene is TRBV6-5, the J gene TRBJ2-2, with a possible D match to TRBD2 (5 bases). This CDR3 spans 14 amino acids. Deletions cut 0 bases from V and 8 bases from J, with 10 bases between. The germline CDR1 and CDR2 sequences are MNHEY and SVGAGI. The CDR3 region has the DNA TGTGCCAGCAGTTACTCGGACTCCTCTGGGGAGCTGTTTTTT. It translates to CASSYSDSSGELFF.

This rearrangement joins TRBV6-2 or TRBV6-3 to TRBJ2-7; D tentatively reads TRBD1 or TRBD2 (5 bases each). This CDR3 is 15 amino acids long. Per germline, CDR1 MNHEY and CDR2 SVGEGT. V was pared by 4 bases and J by 1 base, with 14 bases between. The CDR3 reads CASSSGTSFSYEQYF. The CDR3 DNA sequence: TGTGCCAGCAGTTCCGGGACCTCCTTTTCCTACGAGCAGTACTTC.

This chain uses TRBV29-1 with TRBJ2-6; D is unclear. V lost 6 bases to trimming and J lost 0 bases, with 9 bases between them. CDR1 is SQVTM, CDR2 ANQGSEA, per germline. The CDR3 covers 14 residues. CDR3 residues: CSVEDGSGANVLTF. Written as DNA, the CDR3 is TGCAGCGTAGAGGACGGCTCTGGGGCCAACGTCCTGACTTTC.

The chain joins TRBV7-2 to TRBJ1-1; TRBD1 matches 7 bases. The V gene end was trimmed by 5 bases and the J gene end by 1 base; junction bases not matched to a gene: 7. This CDR3 spans 15 amino acids. Germline CDR1 SGHTA, CDR2 FQGNSA. CDR3 residues: CASSPGTVGNTEAFF. The DNA for the CDR3 is TGTGCCAGCAGCCCGGGGACAGTAGGGAACACTGAAGCTTTCTTT.

V gene TRBV5-5 combines with J gene TRBJ1-2; the D is unclear. Trimming pared 0 bases from V and 6 bases from J, leaving 18 bases between. This CDR3 contains 16 residues. The germline CDR1 and CDR2 sequences are SGHKS and YYEKEE (reference sequence). CDR3: CASSLGAGDPVNGYTF. The DNA for the CDR3 is TGTGCCAGCAGCTTGGGAGCCGGTGACCCAGTGAATGGCTACACCTTC.

The V gene is TRBV28, the J gene TRBJ2-1; D perhaps matches TRBD2 (7 bases). The CDR3 is made up of 14 amino acids. Trimming left V 3 bases short and J 2 bases short, with 8 bases between. Germline V gene sequence: CDR1 MDHEN, CDR2 SYDVKM. Here the CDR3 reads CASSLRGPYNEQFF. The CDR3 DNA follows: TGTGCCAGCAGTTTGCGGGGGCCCTACAATGAGCAGTTCTTC.

The rearrangement uses TRBV20-1 and TRBJ2-3, with D unresolved. This CDR3 region has 14 residues. V was shortened by 6 bases and J by 1 base, with 14 bases between the two germline ends. Germline V gene lookup returns CDR1 DFQATT and CDR2 SNEGSKA (reference sequence). CDR3 residues: CSAAPTVGTDTQYF. The CDR3 region has the DNA TGCAGTGCCGCGCCGACCGTGGGCACAGATACGCAGTATTTT.

This clonotype has more than one count but fewer than ten. This sequence joins TRBV10-3 and TRBJ2-1; 7 nucleotides agree with TRBD1. The CDR3 length is 15 residues. Trimming removed 6 bases from V and 7 bases from J; junction bases left unmatched: 12. Germline lookup yields CDR1 ENHRY and CDR2 SYGVKD. The CDR3 loop reads CAIRPAGTVSNEQFF. In DNA form, the CDR3 reads TGTGCCATCAGACCTGCCGGGACAGTCTCTAATGAGCAGTTCTTC.

The rearrangement joins TRBV28 to TRBJ1-1; a possible D gene is TRBD1 (5 bases). Germline CDR1 MDHEN, CDR2 SYDVKM. The CDR3 is 10 amino acids. V lost 10 bases and J lost 6, with 9 bases in between. The CDR3 spells CAIAGAEAFF. Here the CDR3 DNA reads TGTGCCATCGCGGGGGCTGAAGCTTTCTTT.

This clonotype was observed once. J is TRBJ2-7 and V is TRBV20-1; D is unresolved. Trimming took 0 bases from V and 3 from J, leaving 12 bases between them. Germline values: CDR1 DFQATT, CDR2 SNEGSKA (reference sequence). This CDR3 region has 14 residues. Written as DNA, the CDR3 is TGCAGTGCTAGAGATCGGACCTCCGGCTACGAGCAGTACTTC. As protein: CSARDRTSGYEQYF.

There are a few counts of this clonotype. This chain connects TRBV7-8 to TRBJ2-1; 13 bases agree with TRBD2. CDR1 is SGHVS and CDR2 is FQNEAQ in the germline V gene. The ends lost 0 bases at V and 8 bases at J; junction bases unmatched: 13. The CDR3 totals 19 residues. As DNA, the CDR3 is TGTGCCAGCAGCTTAGCTCTAGGACTAGCGGGAGTCGAGAAGGATGAGCAGTTCTTC. It yields the protein CASSLALGLAGVEKDEQFF.

CDR3 region: CIISGGDEQYF. The DNA for the CDR3 is TGCATCATTTCGGGGGGTGACGAGCAGTACTTC. J is TRBJ2-7 and V is TRBV29-1, with 7 bases lining up with TRBD2. From germline, CDR1 is SQVTM and CDR2 ANQGSEA. This CDR3 region has 11 residues.